This T cell receptor (beta chain) comes out of a study of cytotoxic CD8 clonotypes in ibrutinib-treated CLL. Overall study: The patient breakdown showed roughly ten relapsed/refractory and some 16 treatment-naive cases, with fewer than 18 IGHV unmutated.

The protocol was immunoSEQ multiplex PCR, while the TCRdb copy is restricted to in-frame clones and leaves out a portion. The sample shows roughly 180,000 clones, approximately 84% of them seen only once. Findings of the study overall: Before falling back toward baseline at progression, clonality had risen at the time of ibrutinib response.

Of note for this clone: Its antigen is undetermined.

The germline CDR1 and CDR2 sequences are KGHSH and LQKENI. The CDR3 contains 13 residues. V dropped 2 bases and J dropped 5 bases, with 9 bases sitting between them. This sequence originates from a human donor with chronic lymphocytic leukemia. V and J are TRBV18 and TRBJ2-5, with D possibly TRBD2 on 5 matching bases. Material: PBMCs, obtained after 24 months of ibrutinib treatment. CDR3 nucleotide sequence: TGTGCCAGCTCACCAACTAGAGGGGAGACCCAGTACTTC. It yields the protein CASSPTRGETQYF.